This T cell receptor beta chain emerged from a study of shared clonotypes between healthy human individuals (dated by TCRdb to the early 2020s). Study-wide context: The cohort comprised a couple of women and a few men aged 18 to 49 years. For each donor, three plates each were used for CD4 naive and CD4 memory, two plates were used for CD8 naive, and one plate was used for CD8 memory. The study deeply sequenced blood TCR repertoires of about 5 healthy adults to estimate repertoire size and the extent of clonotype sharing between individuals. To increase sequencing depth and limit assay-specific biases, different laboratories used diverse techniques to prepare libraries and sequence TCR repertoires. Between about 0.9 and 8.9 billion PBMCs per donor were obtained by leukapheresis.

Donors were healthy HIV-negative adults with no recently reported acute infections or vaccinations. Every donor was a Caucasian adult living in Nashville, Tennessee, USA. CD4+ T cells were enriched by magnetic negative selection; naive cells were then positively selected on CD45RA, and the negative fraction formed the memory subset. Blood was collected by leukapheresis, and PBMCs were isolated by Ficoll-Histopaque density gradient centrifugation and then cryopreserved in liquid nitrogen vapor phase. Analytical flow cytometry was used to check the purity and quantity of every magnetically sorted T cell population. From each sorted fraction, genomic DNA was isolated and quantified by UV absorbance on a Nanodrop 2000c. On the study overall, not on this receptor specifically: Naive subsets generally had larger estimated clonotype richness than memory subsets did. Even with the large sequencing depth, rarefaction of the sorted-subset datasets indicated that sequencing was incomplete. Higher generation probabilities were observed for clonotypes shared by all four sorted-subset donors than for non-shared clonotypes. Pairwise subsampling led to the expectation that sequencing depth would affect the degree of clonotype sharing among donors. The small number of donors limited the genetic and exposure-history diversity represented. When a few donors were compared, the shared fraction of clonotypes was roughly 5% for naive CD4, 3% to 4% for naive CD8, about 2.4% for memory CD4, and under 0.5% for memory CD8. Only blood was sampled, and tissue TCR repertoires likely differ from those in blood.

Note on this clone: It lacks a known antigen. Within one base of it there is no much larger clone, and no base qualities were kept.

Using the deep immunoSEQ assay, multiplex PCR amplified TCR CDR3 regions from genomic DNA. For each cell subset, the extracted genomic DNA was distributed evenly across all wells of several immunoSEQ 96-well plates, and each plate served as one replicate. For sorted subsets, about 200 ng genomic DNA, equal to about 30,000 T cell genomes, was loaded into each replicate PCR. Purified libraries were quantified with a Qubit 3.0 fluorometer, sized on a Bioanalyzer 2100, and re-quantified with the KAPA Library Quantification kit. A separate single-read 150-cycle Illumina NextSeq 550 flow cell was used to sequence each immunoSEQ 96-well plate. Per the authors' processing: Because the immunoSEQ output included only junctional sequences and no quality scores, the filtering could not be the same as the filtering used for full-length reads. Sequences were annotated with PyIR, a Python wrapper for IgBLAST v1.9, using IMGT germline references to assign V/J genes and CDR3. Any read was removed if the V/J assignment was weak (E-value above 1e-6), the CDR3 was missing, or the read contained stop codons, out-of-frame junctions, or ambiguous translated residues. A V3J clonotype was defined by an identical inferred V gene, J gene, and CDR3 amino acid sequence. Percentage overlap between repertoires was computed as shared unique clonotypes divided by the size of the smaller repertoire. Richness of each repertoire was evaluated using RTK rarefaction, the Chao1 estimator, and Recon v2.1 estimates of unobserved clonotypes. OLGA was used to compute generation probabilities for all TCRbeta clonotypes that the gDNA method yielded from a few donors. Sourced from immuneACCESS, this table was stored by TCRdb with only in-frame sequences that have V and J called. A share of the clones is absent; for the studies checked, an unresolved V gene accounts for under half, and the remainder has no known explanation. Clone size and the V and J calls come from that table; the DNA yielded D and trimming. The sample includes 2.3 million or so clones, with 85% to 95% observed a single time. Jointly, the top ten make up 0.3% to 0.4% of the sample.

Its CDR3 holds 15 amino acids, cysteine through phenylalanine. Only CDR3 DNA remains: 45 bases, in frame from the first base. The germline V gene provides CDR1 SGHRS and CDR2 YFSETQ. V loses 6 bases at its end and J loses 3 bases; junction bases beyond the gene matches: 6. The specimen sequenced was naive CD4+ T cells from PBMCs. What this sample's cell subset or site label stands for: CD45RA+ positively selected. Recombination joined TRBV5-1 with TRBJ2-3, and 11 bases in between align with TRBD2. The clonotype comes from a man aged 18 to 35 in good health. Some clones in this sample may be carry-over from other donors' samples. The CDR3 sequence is CASTYLAGGTDTQYF. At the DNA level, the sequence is TGCGCCAGCACCTACCTAGCGGGAGGAACAGATACGCAGTATTTT.